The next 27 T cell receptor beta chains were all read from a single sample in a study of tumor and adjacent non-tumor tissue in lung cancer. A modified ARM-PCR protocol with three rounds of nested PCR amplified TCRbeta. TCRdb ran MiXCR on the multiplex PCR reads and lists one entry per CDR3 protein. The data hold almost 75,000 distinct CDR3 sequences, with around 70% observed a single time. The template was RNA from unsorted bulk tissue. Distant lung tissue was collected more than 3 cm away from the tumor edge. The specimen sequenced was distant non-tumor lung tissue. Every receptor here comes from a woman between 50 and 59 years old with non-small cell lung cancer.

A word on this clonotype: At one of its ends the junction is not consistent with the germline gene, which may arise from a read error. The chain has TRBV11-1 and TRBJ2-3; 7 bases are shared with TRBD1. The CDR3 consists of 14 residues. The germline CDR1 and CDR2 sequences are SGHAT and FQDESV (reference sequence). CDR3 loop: CTSIVATGADTQYF. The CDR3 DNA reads TGTACCAGCATCGTAGCTACAGGGGCTGATACGCAGTATTTT.

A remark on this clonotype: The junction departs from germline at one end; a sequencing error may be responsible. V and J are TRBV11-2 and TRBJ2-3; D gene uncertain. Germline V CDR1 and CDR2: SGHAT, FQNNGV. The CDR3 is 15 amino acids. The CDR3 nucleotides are TGTGCTAGCAGCTTAGTCAACAGAAACACAGATACGCAGTATTTT. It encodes CASSLVNRNTDTQYF.

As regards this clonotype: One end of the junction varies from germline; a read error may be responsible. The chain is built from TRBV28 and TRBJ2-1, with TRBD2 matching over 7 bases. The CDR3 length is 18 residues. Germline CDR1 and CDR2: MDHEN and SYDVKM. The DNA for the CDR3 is TGTGCCAGCAGTTTACCCTCCCTACTAGCGTTCTCCTATAATGAGCAGTTCTTC. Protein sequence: CASSLPSLLAFSYNEQFF. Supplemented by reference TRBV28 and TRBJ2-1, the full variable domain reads DVKVTQSSRYLVKRTGEKVFLECVQDMDHENMFWYRQDPGLGLRLIYFSYDVKMKEKGDIPEGYSVSREKKERFSLILESASTNQTSMYLCASSLPSLLAFSYNEQFFGPGTRLTVL.

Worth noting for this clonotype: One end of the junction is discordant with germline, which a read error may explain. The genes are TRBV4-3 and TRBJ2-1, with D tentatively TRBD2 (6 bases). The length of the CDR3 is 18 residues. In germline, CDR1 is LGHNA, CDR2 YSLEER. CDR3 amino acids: CSSSQDQRSGDSYNEQFF. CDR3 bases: TGCTCCAGCAGCCAAGATCAGCGTAGCGGAGATTCCTACAATGAGCAGTTCTTC.

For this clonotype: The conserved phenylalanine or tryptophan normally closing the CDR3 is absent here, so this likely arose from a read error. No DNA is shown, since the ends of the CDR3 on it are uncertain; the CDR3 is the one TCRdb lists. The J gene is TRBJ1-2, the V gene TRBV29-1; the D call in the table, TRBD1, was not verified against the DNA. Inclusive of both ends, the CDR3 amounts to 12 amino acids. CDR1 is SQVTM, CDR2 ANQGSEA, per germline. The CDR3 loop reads CSARGQTRVLTL.

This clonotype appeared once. CDR3: CASSSTANYSPLHF. DNA for the CDR3: TGTGCCAGCAGCTCGACAGCGAATTATTCACCCCTCCACTTT. The chain carries TRBV6-1 and TRBJ1-6, with D possibly TRBD1 on 5 matching bases. This CDR3 spans 14 amino acids. Trimming took off 6 bases at V and 8 bases at J, with 14 bases between the two ends. CDR1 and CDR2 (germline): MNHNS, SASEGT.

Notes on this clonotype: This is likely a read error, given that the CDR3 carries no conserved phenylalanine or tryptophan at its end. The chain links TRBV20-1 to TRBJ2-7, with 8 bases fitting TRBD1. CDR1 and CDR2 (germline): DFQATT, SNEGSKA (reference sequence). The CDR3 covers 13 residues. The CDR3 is CIAARTGSYEQYL. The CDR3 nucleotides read TGCATTGCTGCAAGGACAGGGAGCTACGAGCAGTACCTC.

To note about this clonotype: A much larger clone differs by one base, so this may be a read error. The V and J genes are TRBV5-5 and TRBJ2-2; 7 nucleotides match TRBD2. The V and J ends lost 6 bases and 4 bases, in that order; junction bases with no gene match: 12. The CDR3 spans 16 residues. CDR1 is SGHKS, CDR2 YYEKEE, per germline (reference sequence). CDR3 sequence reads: CASTAPLTGGTGELFF. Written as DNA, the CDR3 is TGTGCCAGCACCGCGCCGTTGACGGGGGGCACCGGGGAGCTGTTTTTT. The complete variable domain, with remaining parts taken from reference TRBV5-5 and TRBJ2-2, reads DAGVTQSPTHLIKTRGQQVTLRCSPISGHKSVSWYQQVLGQGPQFIFQYYEKEERGRGNFPDRFSARQFPNYSSELNVNALLLGDSALYLCASTAPLTGGTGELFFGEGSRLTVL.

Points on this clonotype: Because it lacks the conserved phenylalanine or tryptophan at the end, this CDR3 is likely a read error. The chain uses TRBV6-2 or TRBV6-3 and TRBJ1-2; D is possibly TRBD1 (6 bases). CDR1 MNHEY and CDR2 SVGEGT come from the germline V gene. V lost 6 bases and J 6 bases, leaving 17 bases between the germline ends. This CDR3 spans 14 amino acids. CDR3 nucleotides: TGTGCCAGCAGCCGCGGGCAGGGGCAAGATGGCTACACCTAC. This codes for CASSRGQGQDGYTY.

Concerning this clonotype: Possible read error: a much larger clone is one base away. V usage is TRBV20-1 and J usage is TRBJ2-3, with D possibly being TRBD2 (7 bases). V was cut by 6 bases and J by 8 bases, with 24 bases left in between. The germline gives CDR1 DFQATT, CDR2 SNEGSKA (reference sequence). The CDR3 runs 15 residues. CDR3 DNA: TGCAGTGCCCCAAAAGGGGGAGGGCCGTCAGGTACGCAGTATTTT. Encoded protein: CSAPKGGGPSGTQYF.

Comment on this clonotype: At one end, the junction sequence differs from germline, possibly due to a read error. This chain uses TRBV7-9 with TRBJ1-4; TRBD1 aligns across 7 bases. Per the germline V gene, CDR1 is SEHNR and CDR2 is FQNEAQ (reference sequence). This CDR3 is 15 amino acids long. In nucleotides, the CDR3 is TGTGCCAGCGGCTTAAGACAGGGACCTAATGAAAAACTGTTTTTC. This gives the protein CASGLRQGPNEKLFF.

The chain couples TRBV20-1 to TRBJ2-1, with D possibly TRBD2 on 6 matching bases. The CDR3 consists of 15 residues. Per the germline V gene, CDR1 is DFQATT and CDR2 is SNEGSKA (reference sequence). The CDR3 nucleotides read TGCACTGCGGAGGCCCTTACTAGCCCTGGGAATGAGCAGTTCTTC. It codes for CTAEALTSPGNEQFF.

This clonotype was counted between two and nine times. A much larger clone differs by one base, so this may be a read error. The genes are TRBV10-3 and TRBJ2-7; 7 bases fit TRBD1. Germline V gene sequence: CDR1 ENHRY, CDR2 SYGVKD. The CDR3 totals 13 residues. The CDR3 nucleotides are TGTACCATCAGCTCCGGGACAGACTACGAGCAGTACTTC. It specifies CTISSGTDYEQYF.

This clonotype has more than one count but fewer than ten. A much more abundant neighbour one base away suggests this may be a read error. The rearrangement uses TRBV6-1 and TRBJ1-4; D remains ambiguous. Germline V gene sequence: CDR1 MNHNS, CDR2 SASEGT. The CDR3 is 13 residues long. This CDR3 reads CVSSEMRNEKLFF. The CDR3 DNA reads TGTGTCAGCAGTGAGATGAGGAATGAAAAACTGTTTTTT.

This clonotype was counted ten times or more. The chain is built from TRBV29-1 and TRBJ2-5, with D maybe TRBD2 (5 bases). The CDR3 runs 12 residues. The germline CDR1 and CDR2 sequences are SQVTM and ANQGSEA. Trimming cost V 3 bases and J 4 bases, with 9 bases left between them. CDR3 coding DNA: TGCAGCGTTGAGCCGGGAACAGAGACCCAGTACTTC. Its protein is CSVEPGTETQYF. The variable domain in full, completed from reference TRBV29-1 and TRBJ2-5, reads SAVISQKPSRDICQRGTSLTIQCQVDSQVTMMFWYRQQPGQSLTLIATANQGSEATYESGFVIDKFPISRPNLTFSTLTVSNMSPEDSSIYLCSVEPGTETQYFGPGTRLLVL.

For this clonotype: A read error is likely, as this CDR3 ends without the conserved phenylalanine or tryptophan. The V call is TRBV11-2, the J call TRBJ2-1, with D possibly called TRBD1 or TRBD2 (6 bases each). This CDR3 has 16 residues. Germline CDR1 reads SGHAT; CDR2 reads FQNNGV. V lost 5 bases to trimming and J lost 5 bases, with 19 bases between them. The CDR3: CASSRMVLAGDNEQFL. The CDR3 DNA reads TGTGCCAGCAGCCGGATGGTACTAGCAGGGGACAATGAGCAGTTCCTC.

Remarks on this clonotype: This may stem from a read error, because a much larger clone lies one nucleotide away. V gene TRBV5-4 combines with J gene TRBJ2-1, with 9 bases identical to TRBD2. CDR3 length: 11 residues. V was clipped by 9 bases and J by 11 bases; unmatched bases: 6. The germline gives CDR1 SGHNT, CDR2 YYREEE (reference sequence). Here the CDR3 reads CATWTSDKQFF. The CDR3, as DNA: TGTGCCACTTGGACTAGCGATAAGCAGTTCTTC.

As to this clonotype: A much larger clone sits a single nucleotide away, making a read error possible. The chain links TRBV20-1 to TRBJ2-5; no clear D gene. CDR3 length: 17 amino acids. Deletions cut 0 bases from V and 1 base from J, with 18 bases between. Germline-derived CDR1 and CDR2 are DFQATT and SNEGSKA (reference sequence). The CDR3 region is CSARDSSTKTVQETQYF. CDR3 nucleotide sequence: TGCAGTGCTAGAGATTCAAGCACTAAGACGGTCCAAGAGACCCAGTACTTC.

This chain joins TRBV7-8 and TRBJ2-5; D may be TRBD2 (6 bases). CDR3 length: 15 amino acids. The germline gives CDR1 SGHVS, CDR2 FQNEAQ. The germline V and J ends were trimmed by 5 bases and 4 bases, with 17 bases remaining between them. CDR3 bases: TGTGCCAGCAGCCCACCCGGAGGGTTTGGAGAGACCCAGTACTTC. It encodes CASSPPGGFGETQYF.

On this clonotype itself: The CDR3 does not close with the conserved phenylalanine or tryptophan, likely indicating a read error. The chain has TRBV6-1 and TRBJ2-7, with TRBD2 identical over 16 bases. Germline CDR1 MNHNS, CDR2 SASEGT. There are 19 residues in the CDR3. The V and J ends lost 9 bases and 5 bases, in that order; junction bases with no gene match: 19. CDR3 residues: CASRTAGLAGGPGNHEQYS. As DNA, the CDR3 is TGTGCCAGTAGGACAGCGGGACTAGCGGGAGGGCCAGGTAACCACGAGCAGTACTCC.

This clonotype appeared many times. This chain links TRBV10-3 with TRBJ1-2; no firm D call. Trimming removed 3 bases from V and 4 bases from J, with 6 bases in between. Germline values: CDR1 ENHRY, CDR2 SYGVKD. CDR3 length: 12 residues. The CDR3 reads CAISERVYGYTF. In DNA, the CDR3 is TGTGCCATCAGTGAAAGGGTCTATGGCTACACCTTC.

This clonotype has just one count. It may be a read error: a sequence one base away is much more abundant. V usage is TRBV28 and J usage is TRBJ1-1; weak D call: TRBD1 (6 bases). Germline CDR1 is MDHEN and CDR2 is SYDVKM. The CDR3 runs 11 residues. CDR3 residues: CASSWPGVAYF. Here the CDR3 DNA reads TGTGCCAGCAGTTGGCCAGGGGTAGCTTACTTT.

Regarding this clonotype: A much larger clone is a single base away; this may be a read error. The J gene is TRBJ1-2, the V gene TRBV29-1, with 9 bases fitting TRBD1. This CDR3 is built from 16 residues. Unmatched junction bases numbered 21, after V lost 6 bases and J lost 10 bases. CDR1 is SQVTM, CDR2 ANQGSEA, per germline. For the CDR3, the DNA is TGCAGCGTCCAACCCGGGAGGGACAGGGCTTCTAGTGTCTACACCTTC. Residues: CSVQPGRDRASSVYTF.

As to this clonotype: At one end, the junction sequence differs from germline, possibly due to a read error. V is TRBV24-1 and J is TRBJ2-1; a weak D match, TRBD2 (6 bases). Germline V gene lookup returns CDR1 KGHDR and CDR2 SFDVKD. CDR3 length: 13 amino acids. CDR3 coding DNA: TGTGCCACCGGGGCGGGACCCGACAATGGGCAGTTCTTC. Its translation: CATGAGPDNGQFF.

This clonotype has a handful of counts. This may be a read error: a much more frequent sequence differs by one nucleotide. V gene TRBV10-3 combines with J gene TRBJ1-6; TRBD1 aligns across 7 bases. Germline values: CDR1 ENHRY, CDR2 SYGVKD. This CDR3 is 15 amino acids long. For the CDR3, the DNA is TGTACCATCAGTGTAAGACAGGGATCAGGTTCACCCCTCCACTTT. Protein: CTISVRQGSGSPLHF.

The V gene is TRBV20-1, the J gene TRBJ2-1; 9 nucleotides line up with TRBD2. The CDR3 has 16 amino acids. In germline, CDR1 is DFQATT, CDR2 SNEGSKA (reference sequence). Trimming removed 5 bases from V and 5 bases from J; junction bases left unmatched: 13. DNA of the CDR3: TGCAGTGCTGGAAGACTAGCGGTGAGCTTCCACAATGAGCAGTTCTTC. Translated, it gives CSAGRLAVSFHNEQFF.

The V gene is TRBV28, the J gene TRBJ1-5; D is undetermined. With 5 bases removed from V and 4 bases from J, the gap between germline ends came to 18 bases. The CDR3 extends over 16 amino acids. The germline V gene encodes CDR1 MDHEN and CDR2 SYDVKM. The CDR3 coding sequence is TGTGCCAGCAGTCTAAGAAGCAAGGCTATGAATCAGCCCCAGCATTTT. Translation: CASSLRSKAMNQPQHF. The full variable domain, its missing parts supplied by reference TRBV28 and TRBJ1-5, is DVKVTQSSRYLVKRTGEKVFLECVQDMDHENMFWYRQDPGLGLRLIYFSYDVKMKEKGDIPEGYSVSREKKERFSLILESASTNQTSMYLCASSLRSKAMNQPQHFGDGTRLSIL.